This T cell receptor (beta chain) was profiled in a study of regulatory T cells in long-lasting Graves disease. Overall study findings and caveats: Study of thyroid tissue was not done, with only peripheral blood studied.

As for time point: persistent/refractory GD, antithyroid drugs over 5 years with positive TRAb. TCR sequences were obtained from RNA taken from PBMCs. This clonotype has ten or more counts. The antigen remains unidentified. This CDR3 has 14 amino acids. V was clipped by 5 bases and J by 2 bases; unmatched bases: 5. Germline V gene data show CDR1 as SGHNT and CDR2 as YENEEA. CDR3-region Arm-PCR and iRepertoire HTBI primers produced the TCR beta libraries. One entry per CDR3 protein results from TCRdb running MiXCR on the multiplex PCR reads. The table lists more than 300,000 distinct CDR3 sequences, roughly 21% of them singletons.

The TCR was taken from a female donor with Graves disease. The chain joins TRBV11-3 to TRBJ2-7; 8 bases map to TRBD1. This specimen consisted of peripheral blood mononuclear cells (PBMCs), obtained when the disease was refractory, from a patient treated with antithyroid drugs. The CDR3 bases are TGTGCCAGCAGCCGACAGGGGAGGACCTACGAGCAGTACTTC. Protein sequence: CASSRQGRTYEQYF.